This TCR beta chain was documented in a study of blood T cell repertoires in COVID-19. Study-level information: Samples of COVID-19 (acute and convalescent) were obtained from the United States, Italy and Spain. The cDNA or gDNA used as material had been derived from T cells, B-cell-depleted T cells, or PBMCs.

Per the study methods: The assay estimated nucleated cells by amplifying reference gene primers. This table comes from immunoSEQ multiplex PCR, and its TCRdb copy is limited to in-frame clones, with some not included. D and trimming were read from the DNA, whereas the V and J calls and clone size are those reported in that table. The sample includes some 300,000 clones, about nine tenths seen only once; the top ten take 6.3%. Followed longitudinally, the Seattle patients had been enrolled during active infection. The CDR3 has 16 amino acids. V lost 2 bases to trimming and J lost 4 bases; unmatched junction nucleotides: 8. CDR1 is SGHAT, CDR2 FQDESV, per germline (reference sequence).

The chain couples TRBV11-1 to TRBJ2-5; 9 nucleotides line up with TRBD2. Specimen: peripheral blood. This sequence was found in a woman aged 45-65 years with COVID-19, enrolled during active disease. The CDR3 bases are TGTGCCAGCAGCTTATTTCCGGGACTAGCACGAGAGACCCAGTACTTC. Protein product: CASSLFPGLARETQYF.